One and the same sample provided the 29 T cell receptor beta chains below, sequenced in a study of PD-1 blockade in classical Hodgkin lymphoma (dated by TCRdb to 2019 to 2021). The time point label, as the study defines it: cycle 2 day 1 (C2D1) of nivolumab. Relapse after autologous stem cell transplantation had occurred in all trial patients, and cohorts A, B and C were distinguished by prior brentuximab vedotin exposure. Library generation was performed with the immunoSEQ multiplex PCR assay. In TCRdb, the immuneACCESS table is reduced to in-frame sequences with V and J assigned. These tables do not hold every clone; where another copy was compared, an unresolved V gene accounts for under half, and the others remain unexplained. The sample table holds nearly 60,000 clones, of which around 90% were seen once. Together, the top ten hold 8.5% to 12% of the sample. The material sequenced was peripheral blood mononuclear cells (PBMCs), taken before the second cycle of nivolumab. Source of these receptors: a human donor with classical Hodgkin lymphoma.

The gene calls are TRBV27 and TRBJ1-4; D not resolved. CDR3 length: 14 residues. Germline V lookup: CDR1 MNHEY, CDR2 SMNVEV (reference sequence). V shed 6 bases and J shed 4 bases, with 12 bases lying between them. CDR3 bases: TGTGCCAGCAGGCTAACCGGGAGTAATGAAAAACTGTTTTTT. Its translation: CASRLTGSNEKLFF.

V gene TRBV19 combines with J gene TRBJ2-1; D is perhaps TRBD2 (6 bases). V lost 11 bases and J 0 bases, leaving 11 bases between the germline ends. In germline, CDR1 is LNHDA, CDR2 SQIVND (reference sequence). This CDR3 region has 13 residues. CDR3 residues: CACRLDSYNEQFF. The CDR3, as DNA: TGTGCCTGCCGACTAGACTCCTACAATGAGCAGTTCTTC.

This sequence joins TRBV4-1 and TRBJ2-2; possibly TRBD1 or TRBD2 for D (5 bases each). CDR3 length: 18 residues. Per germline, CDR1 MGHRA and CDR2 YSYEKL. V was cut by 2 bases and J by 4 bases, with 20 bases left in between. DNA for the CDR3: TGCGCCAGCAGCCAACTGATATCGGGGCTAGGCTTCACCGGGGAGCTGTTTTTT. Translated: CASSQLISGLGFTGELFF.

The rearrangement uses TRBV7-9 and TRBJ2-7; D unresolved. CDR3 size: 18 residues. V lost 2 bases to trimming and J lost 4 bases, with 24 bases between them. Germline CDR1 SEHNR, CDR2 FQNEAQ (reference sequence). The CDR3 is CASSLLMTSGRQPYEQYF. CDR3 bases: TGTGCCAGCAGCTTATTGATGACATCTGGACGACAACCTTACGAGCAGTACTTC.

This rearrangement joins TRBV9 to TRBJ2-1; 9 nucleotides line up with TRBD2. Germline values: CDR1 SGDLS, CDR2 YYNGEE. V was pared by 0 bases and J by 7 bases, with 14 bases of the junction left unmatched. This CDR3 has 18 amino acids. CDR3 DNA: TGTGCCAGCAGCGTAGAAGCGGGGCCGGGACTAGCTCTTAATGAGCAGTTCTTC. Protein product: CASSVEAGPGLALNEQFF.

Worth noting for this clone: One end of the junction is discordant with germline, which a read error may explain. The chain uses TRBV6-4 and TRBJ2-7; D is undetermined. The germline V gene encodes CDR1 MRHNA and CDR2 SNTAGT. This CDR3 is built from 15 residues. The CDR3 DNA reads TGTGCCAGCATCGGAGCGAGTTACCTCTCCCACGAGCAGTACTTC. As protein: CASIGASYLSHEQYF.

V gene TRBV11-2 combines with J gene TRBJ2-7; 9 bases fit TRBD1. The CDR3 is 16 amino acids. V lost 5 bases and J lost 3; bases outside the gene matches: 11. Germline V gene sequence: CDR1 SGHAT, CDR2 FQNNGV. The CDR3 DNA is TGTGCCAGCAGCCTAGCCCCCGGGACAGGGCTCTACGAGCAGTACTTC. This translates into CASSLAPGTGLYEQYF.

The V and J genes are TRBV6-5 and TRBJ1-1; D is unclear. Germline values: CDR1 MNHEY, CDR2 SVGAGI. The CDR3 consists of 12 residues. Trimming took 8 bases from V and 4 from J, leaving 11 bases between them. The DNA of the CDR3 is TGTGCCAGCGCCCTCCAAGCCACTGAAGCTTTCTTT. Residues: CASALQATEAFF.

The chain couples TRBV7-9 to TRBJ1-2, with 8 positions matching TRBD1. CDR1 and CDR2 (germline): SEHNR, FQNEAQ (reference sequence). The CDR3 contains 17 residues. The junction had 12 bases not matched to a gene; V was cut back by 1 base and J by 5 bases. The CDR3 here is CASSLVGQVQSPYGYTF. The CDR3 coding sequence is TGTGCCAGCAGCTTAGTGGGACAGGTCCAGTCTCCGTATGGCTACACCTTC.

This chain uses TRBV5-1 with TRBJ2-5; D may be TRBD2 (5 bases). CDR1 and CDR2 from the germline V gene are SGHRS and YFSETQ. The CDR3 has 14 residues. V lost 4 bases and J 4 bases, leaving 14 bases between the germline ends. CDR3 amino acids: CASSPRTGGETQYF. The CDR3 coding sequence is TGCGCCAGCAGCCCCCGGACTGGTGGAGAGACCCAGTACTTC.

This clone is a singleton in its sample. The chain has TRBV5-1 and TRBJ2-1; weak D call: TRBD1 (7 bases). This CDR3 region has 19 residues. In germline, CDR1 is SGHRS, CDR2 YFSETQ. Trimming pared 4 bases from V and 3 bases from J, leaving 26 bases between. The CDR3 DNA sequence: TGCGCCAGCAGCCCAGCCGAACATAGCAGGGGGGACCGCTACAATGAGCAGTTCTTC. This translates into CASSPAEHSRGDRYNEQFF.

This clone came up once. This chain uses TRBV27 with TRBJ2-7, with TRBD2 identical over 8 bases. V was pared by 3 bases and J by 0 bases, with 4 bases of the junction left unmatched. This CDR3 has 15 residues. Germline lookup yields CDR1 MNHEY and CDR2 SMNVEV (reference sequence). The CDR3 sequence is CASSFASGSSYEQYF. CDR3 DNA sequence: TGTGCCAGCAGTTTCGCAAGCGGGAGCTCCTACGAGCAGTACTTC.

This clone was observed a single time. This chain uses TRBV7-8 with TRBJ1-2; 8 bases line up with TRBD1. Unmatched junction bases numbered 9, after V lost 4 bases and J lost 8 bases. Per germline, CDR1 SGHVS and CDR2 FQNEAQ. This CDR3 spans 14 amino acids. The CDR3 coding sequence is TGTGCCAGCAGCTCCGGGACAGGCCCGTGGGGCTACACCTTC. Amino acid sequence: CASSSGTGPWGYTF. The full variable domain, with the rest looked up from reference TRBV7-8 and TRBJ1-2, is GAGVSQSPRYKVAKRGQDVALRCDPISGHVSLFWYQQALGQGPEFLTYFQNEAQLDKSGLPSDRFFAERPEGSVSTLKIQRTQQEDSAVYLCASSSGTGPWGYTFGSGTRLTVV.

The V and J genes are TRBV7-6 and TRBJ2-6, with 7 nucleotides matching TRBD1. The CDR3 is 20 residues long. J gave up 0 bases and V 1 base, and 12 bases lay outside the gene matches. Germline CDR1 SGHVS, CDR2 FNYEAQ. The CDR3 spells CASSLDPPGQMASGANVLTF. CDR3 coding DNA: TGTGCCAGCAGCTTAGACCCGCCGGGACAGATGGCCTCTGGGGCCAACGTCCTGACTTTC.

The V call is TRBV5-6, the J call TRBJ2-4; 9 nucleotides match TRBD1. The germline CDR1 and CDR2 sequences are SGHDT and YYEEEE. V was clipped by 4 bases and J by 15 bases; unmatched bases: 8. This CDR3 is 12 amino acids long. CDR3 in amino acids: CASSPGQGQGYF. The CDR3 DNA reads as TGTGCCAGCAGCCCCGGACAGGGACAGGGGTACTTC.

V is TRBV29-1 and J is TRBJ1-1; no definite D call. V was trimmed by 1 base and J by 7 bases, leaving 10 bases between them. CDR1 is SQVTM and CDR2 is ANQGSEA in the germline V gene. The CDR3 has 12 amino acids. CDR3 nucleotide sequence: TGCAGCGTTGAAGTAGAGACGGATGAAGCTTTCTTT. Protein product: CSVEVETDEAFF.

The genes are TRBV7-9 and TRBJ2-1; 9 positions match TRBD1. The CDR3 length is 12 residues. CDR1 and CDR2 from the germline V gene are SEHNR and FQNEAQ (reference sequence). V was clipped by 3 bases and J by 11 bases; unmatched bases: 2. In DNA, the CDR3 is TGTGCCAGCAGCTTTGGACAGGGGCAGCAGTTCTTC. Protein: CASSFGQGQQFF.

Remarks on this clone: Other DNA sequences in this sample translate to the same CDR3. The chain links TRBV7-3 to TRBJ1-2; 7 bases match TRBD1. This CDR3 is built from 13 residues. The V segment lost 3 bases and the J segment 3 bases; nucleotides outside the gene matches: 1. Germline CDR1 and CDR2: SGHTA and FQGTGA. CDR3 nucleotide sequence: TGTGCCAGCAGCTTGGGGACAGACTATGGCTACACCTTC. Amino acids: CASSLGTDYGYTF.

V usage is TRBV19 and J usage is TRBJ1-6; a possible D gene is TRBD1 (6 bases). Germline values: CDR1 LNHDA, CDR2 SQIVND (reference sequence). The CDR3 sequence is 16 residues long. V was trimmed by 5 bases and J by 8 bases, leaving 19 bases between them. The CDR3 here is CASSVRPTGNHSPLHF. The CDR3 bases are TGTGCCAGTAGTGTCCGCCCTACAGGGAACCATTCACCCCTCCACTTT.

The V call is TRBV27, the J call TRBJ1-4, with a weak D call TRBD1 (6 bases). The germline gives CDR1 MNHEY, CDR2 SMNVEV (reference sequence). The CDR3 has 17 residues. With 5 bases removed from V and 8 bases from J, the gap between germline ends came to 24 bases. This CDR3 is CASSQGAGAVSGEKLFF. The CDR3 nucleotides read TGTGCCAGCAGTCAAGGGGCGGGGGCGGTCTCGGGCGAAAAACTGTTTTTT. Full variable domain (rest looked up from reference TRBV27 and TRBJ1-4): EAQVTQNPRYLITVTGKKLTVTCSQNMNHEYMSWYRQDPGLGLRQIYYSMNVEVTDKGDVPEGYKVSRKEKRNFPLILESPSPNQTSLYFCASSQGAGAVSGEKLFFGSGTQLSVL.

This chain joins TRBV29-1 and TRBJ1-3; no clear D gene. CDR1 and CDR2 from the germline V gene are SQVTM and ANQGSEA. This CDR3 contains 13 residues. The V end was cut by 5 bases, the J end by 0 bases, with 8 bases between. CDR3 nucleotides: TGCAGCGTTCGCCATTACTCTGGAAACACCATATATTTT. As protein: CSVRHYSGNTIYF. The complete variable domain, with remaining parts taken from reference TRBV29-1 and TRBJ1-3, reads SAVISQKPSRDICQRGTSLTIQCQVDSQVTMMFWYRQQPGQSLTLIATANQGSEATYESGFVIDKFPISRPNLTFSTLTVSNMSPEDSSIYLCSVRHYSGNTIYFGEGSWLTVV.

The rearrangement joins TRBV7-2 to TRBJ1-5, with D hard to call. This CDR3 region has 14 residues. CDR1 and CDR2 from the germline V gene are SGHTA and FQGNSA. The V end was cut by 2 bases, the J end by 7 bases, with 12 bases between. The CDR3 loop reads CASSLNPNMQPQHF. The CDR3 DNA reads as TGTGCCAGCAGCTTAAACCCTAACATGCAGCCCCAGCATTTT.

J is TRBJ2-2 and V is TRBV30; the D gene could be TRBD1 or TRBD2 (5 bases each). Trimming removed 3 bases at V and 4 bases at J, with 21 bases between. This CDR3 contains 17 residues. CDR1 and CDR2 (germline): GTSNPN, SVGIG (reference sequence). CDR3 amino acids: CAWSPPGTPSPTGELFF. The CDR3 bases are TGTGCCTGGAGCCCCCCAGGGACGCCTTCCCCCACCGGGGAGCTGTTTTTT.

V gene TRBV4-3 combines with J gene TRBJ2-1; D gene ambiguous. The CDR3 covers 12 residues. Germline V gives CDR1 LGHNA, CDR2 YSLEER. V lost 4 bases, J lost 7 bases, and 8 bases lay in between. This CDR3 is CASSLARNEQFF. The CDR3 DNA follows: TGCGCCAGCAGCCTCGCCCGAAATGAGCAGTTCTTC.

V and J are TRBV19 and TRBJ2-4; the D gene is possibly TRBD2 (6 bases). The V end lost 7 bases, the J end lost 1 base, and 11 bases lay between the germline ends. The CDR3 covers 14 residues. Looked up from germline, CDR1 is LNHDA and CDR2 is SQIVND (reference sequence). In DNA form, the CDR3 reads TGTGCCAGTACCTTTGGGACTGCCAAAAACATTCAGTACTTC. Amino acid sequence: CASTFGTAKNIQYF.

The V gene is TRBV9, the J gene TRBJ2-4, with D maybe TRBD1 (6 bases). This CDR3 is 17 amino acids long. Trimming took off 1 base at V and 3 bases at J, with 17 bases between the two ends. Germline assignment: CDR1 SGDLS and CDR2 YYNGEE. CDR3 coding DNA: TGTGCCAGCAGCGTACCTGATACAGGGAAGGTCAAAAACATTCAGTACTTC. Translated, it gives CASSVPDTGKVKNIQYF.

V is TRBV27 and J is TRBJ2-7, with D possibly being TRBD2 (5 bases). Trimming took off 5 bases at V and 4 bases at J, with 6 bases between the two ends. Germline V gene data show CDR1 as MNHEY and CDR2 as SMNVEV (reference sequence). The CDR3 spans 11 residues. The CDR3 sequence is CASSRGYEQYF. DNA for the CDR3: TGTGCCAGCAGTCGCGGGTACGAGCAGTACTTC.

CDR3 in DNA: TGCAGCGTCCCCTTGGACAGCGGGGAGCTGTTTTTT. Translation: CSVPLDSGELFF. J is TRBJ2-2 and V is TRBV29-1; maybe TRBD1 (6 bases). The V gene's germline CDR1 is SQVTM and CDR2 ANQGSEA. V gave up 6 bases and J gave up 7 bases, with 12 bases separating them. The CDR3 has 12 residues.

This chain connects TRBV5-1 to TRBJ2-1; D uncertain. The V gene's germline CDR1 is SGHRS and CDR2 YFSETQ. The CDR3 extends over 14 amino acids. Trimming removed 0 bases from V and 8 bases from J, with 12 bases in between. CDR3 loop: CASSLELLRDEQFF. CDR3 in DNA: TGCGCCAGCAGCTTGGAGCTCCTTAGGGATGAGCAGTTCTTC.